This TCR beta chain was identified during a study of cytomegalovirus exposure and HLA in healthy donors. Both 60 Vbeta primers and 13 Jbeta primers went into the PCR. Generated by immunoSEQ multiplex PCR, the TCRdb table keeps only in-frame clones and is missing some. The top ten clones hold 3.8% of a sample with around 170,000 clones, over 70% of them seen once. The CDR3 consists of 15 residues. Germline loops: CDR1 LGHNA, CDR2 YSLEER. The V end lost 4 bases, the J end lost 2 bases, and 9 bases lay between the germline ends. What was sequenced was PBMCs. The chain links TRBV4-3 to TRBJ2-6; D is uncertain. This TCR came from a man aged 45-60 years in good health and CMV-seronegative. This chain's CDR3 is CASSLHYTGANVLTF. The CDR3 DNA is TGCGCCAGCAGCCTACACTATACTGGGGCCAACGTCCTGACTTTC.